This is a list of T cell receptor beta chains from one sample in a study of regulatory T cells in long-lasting Graves disease. MiXCR, applied by TCRdb to the multiplex PCR reads, yields one record per CDR3 protein. The data contain about 210,000 distinct CDR3 sequences, roughly 19% of them seen just once; the ten biggest clones take up roughly 10%. This sample also appeared in a second study, on T cells in Graves' hyperthyroidism and ophthalmopathy.

Source: peripheral blood mononuclear cells (PBMCs), taken at new diagnosis, from a patient treated with antithyroid drugs. Source of these receptors: a woman aged 25 to 39 with Graves disease. Each CDR3 is given with its conserved first and last residue.

CDR3aa	v_gene
CASSLQGYANYGYTF	TRBV7-2
CASSGLAGRTSEQYF	TRBV2
CSASPMTGNSYEQYF	TRBV20-1
CASSKQGAQVVTEAFF	TRBV6-2/TRBV6-3
CSAQTGPTYTF	TRBV20-1
CASSLALGNRVYF	TRBV5-5
CAWSLWGVAYEQYF	TRBV30
CASSPRTSALSSYNEQFF	TRBV18
CASGPGARFEQYF	TRBV7-9
CASSLAGGGTEAFF	TRBV27
CAWRKTGGGNYGYTF	TRBV30
CASSEGVRVATQYF	TRBV2
CASSPGRQGALEQYF	TRBV19
CASSIARGAIEKLFF	TRBV19
CSAQPHPKRDHHYNEQFF	TRBV20-1
CASSRGGAPYNEQFF	TRBV5-4
CASSVLDRSEAFF	TRBV9
CASDRWGAGQPQHF	TRBV19
CASSEGSDWRGYTF	TRBV6-2/TRBV6-3
CASKGVTGTNYGYTF	TRBV6-1
CASSFTPGTGTEAFF	TRBV12-3/TRBV12-4
CSAIPGLRTGYEQYF	TRBV20-1
CSVRRGTDTQYF	TRBV29-1
CASASGTYNEQFF	TRBV28
CAWGGGTRETQYF	TRBV30
CASSLGTGGEHQPQHF	TRBV7-2
CSAMANDRVDYGYTF	TRBV20-1
CASSLMGLAGVTDTQYF	TRBV7-3
CASTRLAGNQDEQFF	TRBV9
CASNLTGHLDPGYTF	TRBV5-1
CASRLPGAYEQYF	TRBV28
CASSRREEQPQHF	TRBV19
CASSLLARGTVQETQYF	TRBV11-2
CASSSAGVITGELFF	TRBV7-6
CASRPSGSGNEQFF	TRBV19
CASSLIQALGTGIQYF	TRBV28
CASSFSPGLAGVHEQFF	TRBV7-9
CASSVRTGATNEKLFF	TRBV9
CASSIERGLARYEQFF	TRBV19
CATSPRRPSMGGYTF	TRBV24-1
CASSPTRDGLSYGYTF	TRBV18
CASSSIAYTQYF	TRBV28
CASSLVRNTEAFF	TRBV12-3/TRBV12-4
CATSRPTGAEAFF	TRBV15
CASRSSGSSTYEQYF	TRBV28
CASSPWTMGDTQYF	TRBV12-3/TRBV12-4
CASSPPSQETQYF	TRBV5-6
CASSPRRGGNSPLHF	TRBV11-3
CAYGRRGTEAFF	TRBV10-3
CASSPTSGPEQYF	TRBV12-3/TRBV12-4
CASSPYTDTQYF	TRBV18
CASSSLWNGEQYF	TRBV6-2/TRBV6-3
CASSESGGNSPLHF	TRBV6-1
CASSEGGTGGETQYF	TRBV6-2/TRBV6-3
CASSKRGEGPYGYTF	TRBV5-1